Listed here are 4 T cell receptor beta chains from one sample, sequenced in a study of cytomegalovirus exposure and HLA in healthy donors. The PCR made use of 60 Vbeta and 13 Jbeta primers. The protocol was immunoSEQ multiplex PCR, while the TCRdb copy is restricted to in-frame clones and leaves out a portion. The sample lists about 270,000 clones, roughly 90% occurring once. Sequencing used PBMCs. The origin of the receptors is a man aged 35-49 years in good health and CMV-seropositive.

The CDR3 reads CASSLWGQGKETQYF. In nucleotides, the CDR3 is TGTGCCAGCAGTTTATGGGGACAGGGGAAAGAGACCCAGTACTTC. The chain joins TRBV27 to TRBJ2-5; 10 bases are a match to TRBD1. Germline CDR1 reads MNHEY; CDR2 reads SMNVEV (reference sequence). With V trimmed by 1 base and J by 3 bases, 2 bases remained unmatched. The CDR3 totals 15 residues.

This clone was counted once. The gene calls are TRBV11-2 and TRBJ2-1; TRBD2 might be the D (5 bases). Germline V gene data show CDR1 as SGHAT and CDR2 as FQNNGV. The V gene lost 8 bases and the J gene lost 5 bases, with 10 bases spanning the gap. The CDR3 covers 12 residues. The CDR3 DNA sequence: TGTGCCAGCGTCGGACTGGACAATGAGCAGTTCTTC. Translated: CASVGLDNEQFF. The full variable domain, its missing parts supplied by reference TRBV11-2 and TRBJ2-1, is EAGVAQSPRYKIIEKRQSVAFWCNPISGHATLYWYQQILGQGPKLLIQFQNNGVVDDSQLPKDRFSAERLKGVDSTLKIQPAKLEDSAVYLCASVGLDNEQFFGPGTRLTVL.

CDR3 protein: CAWSVLRGWNTEAFF. CDR3 sequence (DNA): TGTGCCTGGAGTGTACTAAGGGGTTGGAACACTGAAGCTTTCTTT. V usage is TRBV30 and J usage is TRBJ1-1; possible D gene TRBD1, 5 bases. The CDR3 spans 15 residues. Trimming removed 0 bases at V and 1 base at J, with 12 bases between. Germline values: CDR1 GTSNPN, CDR2 SVGIG (reference sequence).

CDR3 region: CASSGGRSATGELFF. CDR3 DNA: TGTGCCAGCAGTGGGGGGAGGTCGGCCACCGGGGAGCTGTTTTTT. The J gene is TRBJ2-2, the V gene TRBV2; D perhaps matches TRBD2 (6 bases). This CDR3 is 15 amino acids long. Germline values: CDR1 SNHLY, CDR2 FYNNEI. V was cut by 4 bases and J by 4 bases, with 13 bases left in between.